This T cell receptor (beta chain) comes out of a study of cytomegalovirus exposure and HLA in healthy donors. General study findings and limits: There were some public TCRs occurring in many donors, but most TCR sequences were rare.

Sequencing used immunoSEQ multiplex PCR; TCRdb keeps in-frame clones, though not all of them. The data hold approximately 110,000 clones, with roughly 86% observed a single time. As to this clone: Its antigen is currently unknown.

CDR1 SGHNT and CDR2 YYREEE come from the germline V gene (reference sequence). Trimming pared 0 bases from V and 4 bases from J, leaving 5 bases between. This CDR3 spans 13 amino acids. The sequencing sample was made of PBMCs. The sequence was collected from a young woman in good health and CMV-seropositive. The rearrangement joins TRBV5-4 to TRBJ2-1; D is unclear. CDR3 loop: CASSLGLYNEQFF. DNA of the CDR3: TGTGCCAGCAGCTTGGGACTTTACAATGAGCAGTTCTTC. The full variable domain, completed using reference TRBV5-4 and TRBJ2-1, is ETGVTQSPTHLIKTRGQQVTLRCSSQSGHNTVSWYQQALGQGPQFIFQYYREEENGRGNFPPRFSGLQFPNYSSELNVNALELDDSALYLCASSLGLYNEQFFGPGTRLTVL.